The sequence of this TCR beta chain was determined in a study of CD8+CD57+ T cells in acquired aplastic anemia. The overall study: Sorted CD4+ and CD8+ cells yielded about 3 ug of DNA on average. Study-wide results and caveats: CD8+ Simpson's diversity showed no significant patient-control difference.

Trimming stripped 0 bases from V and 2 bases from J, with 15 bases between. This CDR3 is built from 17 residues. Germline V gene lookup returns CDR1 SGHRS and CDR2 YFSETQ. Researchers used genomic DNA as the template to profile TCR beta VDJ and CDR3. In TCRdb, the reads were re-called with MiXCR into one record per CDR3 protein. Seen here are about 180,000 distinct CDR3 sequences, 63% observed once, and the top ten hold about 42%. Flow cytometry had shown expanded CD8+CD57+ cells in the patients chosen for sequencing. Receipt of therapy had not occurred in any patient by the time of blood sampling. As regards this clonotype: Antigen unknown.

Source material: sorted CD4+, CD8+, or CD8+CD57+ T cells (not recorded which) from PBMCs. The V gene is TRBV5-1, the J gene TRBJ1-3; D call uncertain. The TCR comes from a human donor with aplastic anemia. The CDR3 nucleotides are TGCGCCAGCAGCTTGGGGGATGTCCGGACCCCTGGAAACACCATATATTTT. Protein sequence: CASSLGDVRTPGNTIYF.